The 13 T cell receptor beta chains below were found in one sample sequenced in a study of T cell responses to AZD1222 COVID-19 vaccine. The method was immunoSEQ multiplex PCR; TCRdb's version includes in-frame clones alone and lacks a portion of them. The sample yields some 180,000 clones, about nine tenths seen once. The material was peripheral blood, obtained 28 days after the second AZD1222 dose. The receptors were gathered from an adult who received the AZD1222 COVID-19 vaccine.

In the case of this clone: The same CDR3 can be traced to other DNA sequences in this sample. This chain uses TRBV30 with TRBJ1-3; no reliable D call. Between the trimmed V and J ends, which lost 0 bases and 1 base, there was a span of 4 bases. The CDR3 consists of 13 residues. CDR1 is GTSNPN and CDR2 is SVGIG in the germline V gene (reference sequence). The CDR3 protein is CAWSVGSGNTIYF. The CDR3 DNA sequence: TGTGCCTGGAGTGTCGGTTCTGGAAACACCATATATTTT.

V and J are TRBV5-4 and TRBJ2-5; 9 bases are shared with TRBD2. This CDR3 spans 15 amino acids. CDR1 and CDR2 from the germline V gene are SGHNT and YYREEE (reference sequence). V shed 5 bases and J 2 bases; nucleotides not matched to a gene: 7. CDR3 protein: CASRYTSGLQETQYF. CDR3 nucleotides: TGTGCCAGCAGATATACTAGCGGGCTACAAGAGACCCAGTACTTC.

This sequence joins TRBV3-1 (or the pseudogene TRBV3-2) and TRBJ1-1, with D possibly matching TRBD1 (5 bases). Germline loops: CDR1 LGHDT, CDR2 YNNKEL (reference sequence). The CDR3 consists of 14 residues. Trimming stripped 5 bases from V and 3 bases from J, with 13 bases between. This chain's CDR3 is CASSRGRLDTEAFF. For the CDR3, the DNA is TGTGCCAGCAGCAGGGGCAGACTCGACACTGAAGCTTTCTTT.

This clone was observed a handful of times. The same CDR3 is also encoded by other DNA sequences in this sample. V gene TRBV4-3 combines with J gene TRBJ1-1; 8 bases are shared with TRBD1. J lost 8 bases, V lost 3 bases, and 2 bases had no gene match. The CDR3 has 12 amino acids. CDR1 is LGHNA, CDR2 YSLEER, per germline. The CDR3 DNA sequence: TGCGCCAGCAGCCACAGGGGGCGCGAAGCTTTCTTT. It yields the protein CASSHRGREAFF.

This chain uses TRBV4-2 with TRBJ1-1; no firm D call. Germline CDR1 and CDR2: LGHNA and YNFKEQ. The CDR3 has 16 residues. V was cut by 0 bases and J by 7 bases, with 18 bases left in between. As DNA, the CDR3 is TGTGCCAGCAGCCAAGATCAGATTTCGGGAGTTGGTGAAGCTTTCTTT. This gives the protein CASSQDQISGVGEAFF.

The V gene is TRBV29-1, the J gene TRBJ2-3; 13 positions agree with TRBD2. The V segment lost 2 bases and the J segment 5 bases; nucleotides outside the gene matches: 4. CDR1 and CDR2 from the germline V gene are SQVTM and ANQGSEA. The CDR3 sequence is 15 residues long. DNA for the CDR3: TGCAGCGTTGAAAGGACTAGCGGGAGTGGAGATACGCAGTATTTT. Amino acids: CSVERTSGSGDTQYF.

Points on this clone: Other nucleotide sequences in the sample specify the same CDR3. The genes are TRBV20-1 and TRBJ1-1, with D hard to call. Germline V gene lookup returns CDR1 DFQATT and CDR2 SNEGSKA (reference sequence). This CDR3 spans 11 amino acids. Trimming left V 3 bases short and J 4 bases short, with 6 bases between. The CDR3 nucleotides are TGCAGTGCTAGGGAAGGCACTGAAGCTTTCTTT. Residues: CSAREGTEAFF.

This clone was recorded once. This chain connects TRBV9 to TRBJ2-1; 8 bases are shared with TRBD2. Germline values: CDR1 SGDLS, CDR2 YYNGEE. The ends lost 5 bases at V and 6 bases at J; junction bases unmatched: 13. This CDR3 spans 16 amino acids. The CDR3 is CASSQGSGRPGNEQFF. The DNA of the CDR3 is TGTGCCAGCAGTCAAGGGAGCGGGAGACCAGGCAATGAGCAGTTCTTC. The full variable domain, in which reference TRBV9 and TRBJ2-1 provide the parts outside the CDR3, is DSGVTQTPKHLITATGQRVTLRCSPRSGDLSVYWYQQSLDQGLQFLIQYYNGEERAKGNILERFSAQQFPDLHSELNLSSLELGDSALYFCASSQGSGRPGNEQFFGPGTRLTVL.

The rearrangement uses TRBV19 and TRBJ1-2; D remains unclear. Germline loops: CDR1 LNHDA, CDR2 SQIVND (reference sequence). The germline V and J ends were trimmed by 3 bases and 6 bases, with 11 bases remaining between them. The CDR3 totals 13 residues. CDR3 protein: CASSIGLFHGYTF. The CDR3 coding sequence is TGTGCCAGTAGTATCGGACTTTTCCATGGCTACACCTTC.

This rearrangement joins TRBV18 to TRBJ1-1; D remains unclear. CDR1 and CDR2 (germline): KGHSH, LQKENI. The CDR3 spans 13 residues. The germline V and J ends were trimmed by 2 bases and 5 bases, with 9 bases remaining between them. Here the CDR3 DNA reads TGTGCCAGCTCACCATCTTCGGGAACTGAAGCTTTCTTT. Translating gives CASSPSSGTEAFF. The full variable domain, in which reference TRBV18 and TRBJ1-1 provide the parts outside the CDR3, is NAGVMQNPRHLVRRRGQEARLRCSPMKGHSHVYWYRQLPEEGLKFMVYLQKENIIDESGMPKERFSAEFPKEGPSILRIQQVVRGDSAAYFCASSPSSGTEAFFGQGTRLTVV.

The chain recombines TRBV7-9 with TRBJ2-7, with D possibly being TRBD1 (5 bases). In germline, CDR1 is SEHNR, CDR2 FQNEAQ (reference sequence). V lost 2 bases and J 9 bases, leaving 8 bases between the germline ends. CDR3 length: 11 residues. DNA for the CDR3: TGTGCCAGCAGCTTAAGGGGTGTGCAGTACTTC. This sequence encodes CASSLRGVQYF.

The CDR3 loop is CASSLSLAGVETQYF. CDR3 bases: TGCGCCAGCAGCTTGAGCCTAGCGGGGGTTGAGACCCAGTACTTC. The chain joins TRBV5-1 to TRBJ2-5; 10 nucleotides match TRBD2. The germline V gene encodes CDR1 SGHRS and CDR2 YFSETQ. The junction had 5 bases not matched to a gene; V was cut back by 1 base and J by 5 bases. The CDR3 is 15 amino acids.

This clone was observed a single time. The chain links TRBV28 to TRBJ1-1; no definite D call. This CDR3 comprises 12 residues. The germline V gene encodes CDR1 MDHEN and CDR2 SYDVKM. The germline V and J ends were trimmed by 4 bases and 4 bases, with 7 bases remaining between them. CDR3 DNA sequence: TGTGCCAGCAGTTGGGTTTTCACTGAAGCTTTCTTT. Encoded protein: CASSWVFTEAFF.